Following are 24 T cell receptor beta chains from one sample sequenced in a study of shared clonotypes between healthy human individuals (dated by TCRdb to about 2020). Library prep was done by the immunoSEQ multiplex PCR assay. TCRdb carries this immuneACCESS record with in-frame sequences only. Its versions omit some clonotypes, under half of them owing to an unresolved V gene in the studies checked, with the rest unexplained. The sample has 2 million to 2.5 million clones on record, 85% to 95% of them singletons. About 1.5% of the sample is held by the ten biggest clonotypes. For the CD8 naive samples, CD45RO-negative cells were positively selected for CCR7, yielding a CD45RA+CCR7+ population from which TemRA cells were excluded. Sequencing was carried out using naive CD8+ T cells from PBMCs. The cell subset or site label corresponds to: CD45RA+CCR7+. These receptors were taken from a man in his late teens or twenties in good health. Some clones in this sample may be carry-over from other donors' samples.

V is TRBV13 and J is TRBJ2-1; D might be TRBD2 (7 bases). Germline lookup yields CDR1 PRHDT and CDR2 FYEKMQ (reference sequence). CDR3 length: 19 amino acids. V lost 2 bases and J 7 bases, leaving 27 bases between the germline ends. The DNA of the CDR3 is TGTGCCAGCAGCTTACCCCTAATGTTAGGGGGGGCTATTTGGAATGAGCAGTTCTTC. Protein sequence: CASSLPLMLGGAIWNEQFF. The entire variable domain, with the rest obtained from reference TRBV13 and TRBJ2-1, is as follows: AAGVIQSPRHLIKEKRETATLKCYPIPRHDTVYWYQQGPGQDPQFLISFYEKMQSDKGSIPDRFSAQQFSDYHSELNMSSLELGDSALYFCASSLPLMLGGAIWNEQFFGPGTRLTVL.

The CDR3 loop is CASGLAGAYEQYF. CDR3 nucleotides: TGTGCCAGCGGACTAGCGGGAGCCTACGAGCAGTACTTC. The rearrangement joins TRBV5-4 to TRBJ2-7, with 13 bases aligning to TRBD2. J lost 2 bases, V lost 7 bases, and 0 bases had no gene match. This CDR3 has 13 amino acids. In germline, CDR1 is SGHNT, CDR2 YYREEE (reference sequence).

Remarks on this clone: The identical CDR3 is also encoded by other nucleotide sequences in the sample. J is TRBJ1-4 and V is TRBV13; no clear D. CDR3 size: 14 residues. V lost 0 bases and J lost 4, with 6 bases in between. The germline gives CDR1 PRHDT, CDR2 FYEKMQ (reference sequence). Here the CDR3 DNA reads TGTGCCAGCAGCTTAGGGCGGAGTAATGAAAAACTGTTTTTT. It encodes CASSLGRSNEKLFF.

Here the CDR3 reads CATSRRRGTDTQYF. The CDR3 DNA is TGTGCCACCAGCAGAAGAAGGGGCACAGATACGCAGTATTTT. The J gene is TRBJ2-3, the V gene TRBV15; no clear D. The CDR3 totals 14 residues. The V gene's germline CDR1 is LNHNV and CDR2 YYDKDF (reference sequence). V dropped 2 bases and J dropped 1 base, with 7 bases sitting between them.

For the CDR3, the DNA is TGCGCCAGCCAGGAGGGAAACACCGGGGAGCTGTTTTTT. It yields the protein CASQEGNTGELFF. This sequence joins TRBV5-1 and TRBJ2-2; TRBD2 might be the D (6 bases). Trimming took 7 bases from V and 2 from J, leaving 9 bases between them. Germline CDR1 is SGHRS and CDR2 is YFSETQ. This CDR3 has 13 residues.

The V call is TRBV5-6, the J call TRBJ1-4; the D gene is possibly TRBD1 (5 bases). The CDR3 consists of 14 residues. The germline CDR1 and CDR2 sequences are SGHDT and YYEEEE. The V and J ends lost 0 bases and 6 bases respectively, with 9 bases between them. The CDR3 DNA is TGTGCCAGCAGCTTGGCAGGGTTATATGAAAAACTGTTTTTT. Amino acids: CASSLAGLYEKLFF.

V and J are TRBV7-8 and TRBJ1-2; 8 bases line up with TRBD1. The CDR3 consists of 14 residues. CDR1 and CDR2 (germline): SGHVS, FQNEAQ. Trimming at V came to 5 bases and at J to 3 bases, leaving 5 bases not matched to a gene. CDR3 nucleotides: TGTGCCAGCAGCCTCGGGACAGGTCACTATGGCTACACCTTC. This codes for CASSLGTGHYGYTF.

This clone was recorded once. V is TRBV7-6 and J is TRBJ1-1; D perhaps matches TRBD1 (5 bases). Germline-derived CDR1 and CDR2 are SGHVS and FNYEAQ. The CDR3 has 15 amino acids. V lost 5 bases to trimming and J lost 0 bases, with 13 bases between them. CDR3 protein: CASSRTPALNTEAFF. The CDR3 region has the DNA TGTGCCAGCAGCCGGACACCCGCGCTGAACACTGAAGCTTTCTTT.

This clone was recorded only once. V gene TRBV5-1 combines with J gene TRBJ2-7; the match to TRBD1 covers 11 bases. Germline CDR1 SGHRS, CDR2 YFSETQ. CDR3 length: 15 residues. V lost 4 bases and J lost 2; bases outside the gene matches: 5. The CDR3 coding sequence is TGCGCCAGCAGCCAAGGGACAGGGGGTGCCTACGAGCAGTACTTC. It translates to CASSQGTGGAYEQYF.

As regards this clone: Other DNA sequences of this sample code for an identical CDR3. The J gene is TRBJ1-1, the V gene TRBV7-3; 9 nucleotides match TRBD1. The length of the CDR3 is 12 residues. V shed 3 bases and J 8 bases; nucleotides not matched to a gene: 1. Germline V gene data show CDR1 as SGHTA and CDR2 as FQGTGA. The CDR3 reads CASSLGTGEAFF. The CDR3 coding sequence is TGTGCCAGCAGCTTGGGGACAGGGGAAGCTTTCTTT.

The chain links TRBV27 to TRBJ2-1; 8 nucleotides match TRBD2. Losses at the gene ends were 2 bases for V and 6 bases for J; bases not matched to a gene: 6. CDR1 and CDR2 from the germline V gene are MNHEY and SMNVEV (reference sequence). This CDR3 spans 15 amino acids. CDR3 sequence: CASSLSPGGPNEQFF. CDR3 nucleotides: TGTGCCAGCAGTTTAAGTCCGGGAGGGCCCAATGAGCAGTTCTTC.

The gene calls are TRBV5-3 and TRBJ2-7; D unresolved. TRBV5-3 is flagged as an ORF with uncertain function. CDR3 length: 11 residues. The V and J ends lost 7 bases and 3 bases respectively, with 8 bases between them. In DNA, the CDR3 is TGTGCCAGATCAGGAGACTACGAGCAGTACTTC. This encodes CARSGDYEQYF.

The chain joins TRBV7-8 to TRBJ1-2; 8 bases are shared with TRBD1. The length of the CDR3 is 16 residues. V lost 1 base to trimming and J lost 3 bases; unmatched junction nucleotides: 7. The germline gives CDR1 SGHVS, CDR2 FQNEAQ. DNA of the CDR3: TGTGCCAGCAGCTTAGGGTGGATGGGACAGGACTATGGCTACACCTTC. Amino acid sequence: CASSLGWMGQDYGYTF.

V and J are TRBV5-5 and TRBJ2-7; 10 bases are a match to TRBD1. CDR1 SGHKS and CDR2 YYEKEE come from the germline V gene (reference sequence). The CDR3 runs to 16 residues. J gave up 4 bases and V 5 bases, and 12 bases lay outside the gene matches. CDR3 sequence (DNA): TGTGCCAGCAGGGAGGCCGGGACAGGGGTCAAGTACGAGCAGTACTTC. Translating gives CASREAGTGVKYEQYF.

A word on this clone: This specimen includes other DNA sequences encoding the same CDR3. The CDR3 spells CASSFGTDTQYF. As DNA, the CDR3 is TGCGCCAGCAGCTTCGGGACAGATACGCAGTATTTT. V and J are TRBV5-1 and TRBJ2-3, with D unclear. V gave up 2 bases and J gave up 3 bases, with 4 bases separating them. Germline assignment: CDR1 SGHRS and CDR2 YFSETQ. The CDR3 consists of 12 residues.

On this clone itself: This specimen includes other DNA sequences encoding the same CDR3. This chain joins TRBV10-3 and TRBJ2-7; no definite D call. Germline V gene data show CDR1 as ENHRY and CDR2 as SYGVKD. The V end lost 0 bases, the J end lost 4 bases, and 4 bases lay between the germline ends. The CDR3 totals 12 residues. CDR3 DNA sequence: TGTGCCATCAGTGAGTCCGGGTACGAGCAGTACTTC. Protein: CAISESGYEQYF.

This CDR3 is CASSSGSSSYGQYF. The CDR3 DNA reads as TGTGCCAGCAGCAGCGGCAGTAGCTCCTATGGGCAGTACTTC. The gene calls are TRBV7-9 and TRBJ2-7; maybe TRBD2 (5 bases). The V end was cut by 5 bases, the J end by 9 bases, with 20 bases between. The germline V gene encodes CDR1 SEHNR and CDR2 FQNEAQ (reference sequence). CDR3 length equals 14 residues.

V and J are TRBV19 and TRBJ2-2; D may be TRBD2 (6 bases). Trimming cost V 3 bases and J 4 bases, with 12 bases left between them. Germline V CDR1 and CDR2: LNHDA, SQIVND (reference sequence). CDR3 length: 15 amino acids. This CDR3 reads CASSISGLFTGELFF. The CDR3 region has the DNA TGTGCCAGTAGTATTTCGGGACTTTTCACCGGGGAGCTGTTTTTT.

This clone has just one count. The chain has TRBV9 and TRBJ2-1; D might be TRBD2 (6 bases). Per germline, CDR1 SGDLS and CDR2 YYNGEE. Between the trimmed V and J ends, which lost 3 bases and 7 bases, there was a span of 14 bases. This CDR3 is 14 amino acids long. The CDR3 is CASSGTTSGNEQFF. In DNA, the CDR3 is TGTGCCAGCAGCGGGACGACTAGTGGGAATGAGCAGTTCTTC.

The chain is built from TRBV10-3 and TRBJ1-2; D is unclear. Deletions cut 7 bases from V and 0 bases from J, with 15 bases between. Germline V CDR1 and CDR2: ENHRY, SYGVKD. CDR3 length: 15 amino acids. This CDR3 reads CAINGRAEANYGYTF. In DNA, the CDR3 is TGTGCCATCAACGGCCGGGCAGAAGCTAACTATGGCTACACCTTC.

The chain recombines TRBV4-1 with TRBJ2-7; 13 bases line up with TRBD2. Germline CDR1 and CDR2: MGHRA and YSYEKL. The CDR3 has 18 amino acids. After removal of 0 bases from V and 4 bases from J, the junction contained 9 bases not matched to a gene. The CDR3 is CASSQESGPGLAGYEQYF. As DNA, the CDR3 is TGCGCCAGCAGCCAAGAAAGTGGACCGGGACTAGCGGGATACGAGCAGTACTTC.

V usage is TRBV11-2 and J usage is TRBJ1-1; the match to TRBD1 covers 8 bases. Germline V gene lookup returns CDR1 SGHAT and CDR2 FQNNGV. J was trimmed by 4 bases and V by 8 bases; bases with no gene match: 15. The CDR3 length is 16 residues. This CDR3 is CASLIGQGLLRTEAFF. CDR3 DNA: TGTGCCAGCCTTATTGGACAGGGACTTCTGCGCACTGAAGCTTTCTTT.

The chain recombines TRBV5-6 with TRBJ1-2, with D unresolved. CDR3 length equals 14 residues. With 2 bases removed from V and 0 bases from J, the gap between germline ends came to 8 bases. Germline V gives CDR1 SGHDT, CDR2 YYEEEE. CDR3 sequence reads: CASSLAVANYGYTF. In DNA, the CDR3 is TGTGCCAGCAGCTTAGCCGTAGCTAACTATGGCTACACCTTC.

The CDR3 DNA reads TGTGCCAGCAGCCCCGACAGGGTCGGGACGCAGTATTTT. Translation gives CASSPDRVGTQYF. The gene calls are TRBV5-4 and TRBJ2-3; 7 positions match TRBD1. Germline lookup yields CDR1 SGHNT and CDR2 YYREEE (reference sequence). The CDR3 length is 13 residues. Unmatched junction bases numbered 8, after V lost 4 bases and J lost 9 bases.